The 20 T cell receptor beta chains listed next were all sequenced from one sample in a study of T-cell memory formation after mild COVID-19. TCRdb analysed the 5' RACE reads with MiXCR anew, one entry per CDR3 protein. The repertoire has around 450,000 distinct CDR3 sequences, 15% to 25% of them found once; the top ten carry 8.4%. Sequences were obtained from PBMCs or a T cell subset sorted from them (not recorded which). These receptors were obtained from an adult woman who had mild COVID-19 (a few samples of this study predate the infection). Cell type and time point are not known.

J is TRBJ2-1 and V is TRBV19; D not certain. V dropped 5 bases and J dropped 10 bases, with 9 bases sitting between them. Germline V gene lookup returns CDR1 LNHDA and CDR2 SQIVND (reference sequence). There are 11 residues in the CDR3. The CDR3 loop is CASSSEREQFF. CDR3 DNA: TGTGCCAGTAGTTCTGAGAGGGAGCAGTTCTTC.

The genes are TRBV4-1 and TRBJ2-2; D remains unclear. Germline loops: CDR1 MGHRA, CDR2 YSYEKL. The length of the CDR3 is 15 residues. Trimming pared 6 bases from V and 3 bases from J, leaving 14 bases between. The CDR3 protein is CASSKADPDTGELFF. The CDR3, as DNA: TGCGCCAGCAGTAAGGCCGACCCCGACACCGGGGAGCTGTTTTTT.

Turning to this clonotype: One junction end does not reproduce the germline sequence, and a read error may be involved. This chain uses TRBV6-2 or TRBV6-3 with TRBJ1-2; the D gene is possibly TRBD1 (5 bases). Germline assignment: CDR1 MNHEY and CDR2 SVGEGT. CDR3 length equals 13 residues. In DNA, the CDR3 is TGTGCCAGCAGTAACTCCGGGACCTATGGCTACACCTTC. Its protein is CASSNSGTYGYTF.

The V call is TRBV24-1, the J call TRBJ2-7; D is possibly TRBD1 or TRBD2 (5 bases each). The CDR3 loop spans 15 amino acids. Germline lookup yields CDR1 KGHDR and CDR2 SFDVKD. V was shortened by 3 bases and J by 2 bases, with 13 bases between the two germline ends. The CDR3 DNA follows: TGTGCCACCAGTGATGCCGGGACGGCAGCCTACGAGCAGTACTTC. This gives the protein CATSDAGTAAYEQYF.

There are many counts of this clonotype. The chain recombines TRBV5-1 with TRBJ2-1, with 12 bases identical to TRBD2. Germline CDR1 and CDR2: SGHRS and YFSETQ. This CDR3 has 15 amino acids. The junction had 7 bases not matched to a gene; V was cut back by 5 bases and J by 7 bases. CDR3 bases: TGCGCCAGCAGATTTCTAGCGGGGGGGATGAATGAGCAGTTCTTC. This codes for CASRFLAGGMNEQFF.

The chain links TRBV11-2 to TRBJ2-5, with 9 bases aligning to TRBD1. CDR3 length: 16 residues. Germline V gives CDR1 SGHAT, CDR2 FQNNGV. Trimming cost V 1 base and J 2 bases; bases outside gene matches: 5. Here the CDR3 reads CASSLASTGGQETQYF. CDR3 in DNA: TGTGCCAGCAGCTTAGCCTCGACAGGGGGACAAGAGACCCAGTACTTC.

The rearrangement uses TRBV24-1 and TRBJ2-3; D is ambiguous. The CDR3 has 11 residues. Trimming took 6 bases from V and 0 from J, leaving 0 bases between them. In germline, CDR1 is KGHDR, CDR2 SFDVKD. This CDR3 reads CATSSTDTQYF. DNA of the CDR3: TGTGCCACCAGTAGCACAGATACGCAGTATTTT.

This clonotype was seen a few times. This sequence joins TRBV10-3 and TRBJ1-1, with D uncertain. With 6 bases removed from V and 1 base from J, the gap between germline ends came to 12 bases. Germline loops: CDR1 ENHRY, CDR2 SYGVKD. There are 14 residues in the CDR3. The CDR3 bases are TGTGCCATCAGCGGTTCCGGGAGGAACACTGAAGCTTTCTTT. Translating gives CAISGSGRNTEAFF.

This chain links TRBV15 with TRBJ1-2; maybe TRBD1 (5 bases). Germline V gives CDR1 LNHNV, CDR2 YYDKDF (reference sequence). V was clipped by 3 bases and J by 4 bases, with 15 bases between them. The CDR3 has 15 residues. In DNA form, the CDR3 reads TGTGCCACCAGCAGGTCACAACAGGCGACCTATGGCTACACCTTC. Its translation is CATSRSQQATYGYTF.

This CDR3 is CASRYRQGRSPLHF. The CDR3 coding sequence is TGTGCCAGCAGGTACCGACAGGGACGCTCACCCCTCCACTTT. This chain joins TRBV12-3 or TRBV12-4 and TRBJ1-6, with TRBD1 matching 7 bases. The length of the CDR3 is 14 residues. V gave up 6 bases and J gave up 10 bases; unmatched junction bases: 9.

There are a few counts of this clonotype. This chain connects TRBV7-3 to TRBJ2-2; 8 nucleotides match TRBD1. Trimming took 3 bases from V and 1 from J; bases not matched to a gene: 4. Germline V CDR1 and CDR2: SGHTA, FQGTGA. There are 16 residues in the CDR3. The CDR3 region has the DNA TGTGCCAGCAGCTTGAGGACAGGGATGAACACCGGGGAGCTGTTTTTT. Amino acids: CASSLRTGMNTGELFF. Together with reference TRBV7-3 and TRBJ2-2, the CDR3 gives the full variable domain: GAGVSQTPSNKVTEKGKYVELRCDPISGHTALYWYRQSLGQGPEFLIYFQGTGAADDSGLPNDRFFAVRPEGSVSTLKIQRTERGDSAVYLCASSLRTGMNTGELFFGEGSRLTVL.

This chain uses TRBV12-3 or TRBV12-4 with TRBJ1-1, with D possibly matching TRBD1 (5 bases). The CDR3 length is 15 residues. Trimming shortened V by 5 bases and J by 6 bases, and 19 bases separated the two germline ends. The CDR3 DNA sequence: TGTGCCAGCAGTGCCCAAGACAGTTACAACTCTGAAGCTTTCTTT. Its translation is CASSAQDSYNSEAFF.

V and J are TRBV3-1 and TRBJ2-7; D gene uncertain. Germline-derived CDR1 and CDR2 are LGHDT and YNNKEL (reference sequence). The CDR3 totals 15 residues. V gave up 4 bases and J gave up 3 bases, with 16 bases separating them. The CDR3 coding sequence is TGTGCCAGCAGCCGACTTCTTATTGGAGTCTACGAGCAGTACTTC. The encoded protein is CASSRLLIGVYEQYF.

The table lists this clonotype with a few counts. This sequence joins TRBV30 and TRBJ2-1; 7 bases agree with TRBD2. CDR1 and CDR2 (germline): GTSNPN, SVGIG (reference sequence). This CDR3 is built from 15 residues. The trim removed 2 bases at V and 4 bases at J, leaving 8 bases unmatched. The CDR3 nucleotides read TGTGCCTGGAGTAGGTTTAGCGGGCGGTACAATGAGCAGTTCTTC. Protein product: CAWSRFSGRYNEQFF.

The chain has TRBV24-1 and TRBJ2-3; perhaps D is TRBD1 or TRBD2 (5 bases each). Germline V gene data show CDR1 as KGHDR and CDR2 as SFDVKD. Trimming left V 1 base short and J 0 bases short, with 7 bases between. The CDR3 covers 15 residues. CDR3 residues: CATSDFWGSTDTQYF. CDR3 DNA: TGTGCCACCAGTGATTTTTGGGGGAGCACAGATACGCAGTATTTT.

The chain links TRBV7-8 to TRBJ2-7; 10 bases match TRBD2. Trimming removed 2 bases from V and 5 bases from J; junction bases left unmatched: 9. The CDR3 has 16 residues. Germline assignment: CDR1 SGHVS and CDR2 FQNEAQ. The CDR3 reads CASSLSSLAGVHEQYF. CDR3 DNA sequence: TGTGCCAGCAGCTTAAGCTCCCTAGCGGGGGTGCACGAGCAGTACTTC.

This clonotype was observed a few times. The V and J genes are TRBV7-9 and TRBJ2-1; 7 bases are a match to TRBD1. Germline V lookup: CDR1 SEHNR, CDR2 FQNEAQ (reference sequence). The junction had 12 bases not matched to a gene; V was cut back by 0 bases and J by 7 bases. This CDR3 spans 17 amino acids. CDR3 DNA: TGTGCCAGCAGCTTAGCCGGACGACAGGGAGTCGGGAATGAGCAGTTCTTC. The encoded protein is CASSLAGRQGVGNEQFF.

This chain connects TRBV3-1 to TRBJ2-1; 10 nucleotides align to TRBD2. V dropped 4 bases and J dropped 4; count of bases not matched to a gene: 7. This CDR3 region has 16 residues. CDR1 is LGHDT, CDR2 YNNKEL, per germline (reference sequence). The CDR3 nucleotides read TGTGCCAGCAGCCGCACAGGACTAGCGGCATACAATGAGCAGTTCTTC. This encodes CASSRTGLAAYNEQFF.

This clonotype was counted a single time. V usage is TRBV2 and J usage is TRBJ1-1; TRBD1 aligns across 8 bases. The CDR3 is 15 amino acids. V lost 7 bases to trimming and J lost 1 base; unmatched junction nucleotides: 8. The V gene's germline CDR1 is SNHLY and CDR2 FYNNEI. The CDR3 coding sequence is TGTGCCAGCATCTTCAGCGGACAGGGGAACACTGAAGCTTTCTTT. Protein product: CASIFSGQGNTEAFF. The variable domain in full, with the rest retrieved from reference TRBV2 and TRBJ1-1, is EPEVTQTPSHQVTQMGQEVILRCVPISNHLYFYWYRQILGQKVEFLVSFYNNEISEKSEIFDDQFSVERPDGSNFTLKIRSTKLEDSAMYFCASIFSGQGNTEAFFGQGTRLTVV.

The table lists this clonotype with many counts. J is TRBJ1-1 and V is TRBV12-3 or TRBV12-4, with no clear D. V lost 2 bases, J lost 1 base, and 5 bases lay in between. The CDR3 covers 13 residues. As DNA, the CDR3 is TGTGCCAGCAGTTTAAGTACGAACACTGAAGCTTTCTTT. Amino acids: CASSLSTNTEAFF.